This TCR beta chain was identified during a study of CD8 T cells in Susac syndrome (dated by TCRdb to between 2018 and 2020). The study in broad terms: Repertoire sequencing was used to test whether CD8+ T cell activation and differentiation in Susac syndrome was antigen driven. Clonality of the CD8+ T cell repertoire was compared between eleven to twelve healthy donors, approximately 14 Susac syndrome patients and about 15 multiple sclerosis patients. Points the paper makes about the study in general: The number of individuals in the TCR sequencing and HLA analysis was acknowledged as relatively small.

Peripheral blood CD8+ and CD4+ T cells from healthy donors, Susac syndrome patients and multiple sclerosis patients were profiled by high-throughput TCR beta sequencing. The healthy donors served as controls matched for age and sex. Bulk CD8+ and CD4+ T cells were purified by magnetic negative isolation, whereas CD8+ TEMRA cells were enriched by FACS. Blood was drawn into EDTA tubes, processed within 24 hours, and PBMCs were isolated by density gradient centrifugation. PBMCs intended for TCR sequencing were cryopreserved in liquid nitrogen and thawed later in a water bath at 37 degrees C. A purity of at least 90% was achieved for sorted or isolated CD4+, CD8+ and CD8+ TEMRA cells. RNA was extracted using the RNeasy kit, and roughly 0.5 to 1 microgram was reverse transcribed with random hexamers. The immunoSEQ multiplex PCR assay, which covers 54 Vbeta and 13 Jbeta segments, was used to amplify TCR beta CDR3 regions. PCR amplification bias was corrected by using a synthetic template baseline for primer optimization and computational correction. Turning to the authors' computational methods: Reads were assigned to V, D and J genes according to IMGT and analyzed in immunoSEQ Analyzer, with only productive sequences retained. Clonality was computed as one minus Shannon entropy normalized by log2 of the number of productive unique sequences. For each patient and control, public and private clones were evaluated among the 100 most prevalent clones. A clone was defined as Susac-specific if it was absent from the healthy and MS cohorts, from some 1,100 published viral clones and from other ImmuneACCESS disease sequences. TCRdb reran the public reads through fastp at Q25 and MiXCR, keeping productive beta chains. Rows are combined by CDR3 protein, so each entry shows the most common genes and DNA. TCRdb's processing, not the authors' own work, is the source of the V and J calls. Recorded for this sample are about 120,000 distinct CDR3 sequences; just under 95% of them occurred a single time. The biggest ten clones account for approximately 0.12% of the sample.

At the junction V is shortened by 3 bases and J by 2 bases; bases outside the gene matches: 4. The CDR3, from cysteine to phenylalanine, totals 15 residues. The retained sequence is limited to the CDR3, 45 bases, with the frame set at the first base. The germline V gene (reference sequence) yields LGHDT for CDR1 and YNNKEL for CDR2. A note on this clonotype: Its antigen specificity is not known. No base quality information exists; no much larger clone differs at one position.

Specimen: CD8+ T cells from PBMCs. The TCR originated in a human donor in good health. The sequence links TRBV3-1 to TRBJ1-3; TRBD1 lines up with 7 middle nucleotides. CDR3 reads: CASSQTGTTGNTIYF. The nucleotide sequence reads TGTGCCAGCAGCCAGACAGGGACGACTGGAAACACCATATATTTT.